This T cell receptor beta chain was recorded in a study of cytomegalovirus exposure and HLA in healthy donors. As for this clone: Its antigen is as yet unknown.

Study results and caveats: TCR beta V- and J-gene trimming was later associated with a missense DCLRE1C variant.

CDR1 is MGHDK and CDR2 is SYGVNS in the germline V gene. This CDR3 is 15 amino acids long. Unmatched junction bases numbered 8, after V lost 6 bases and J lost 5 bases. The study ran its PCR with 60 Vbeta and 13 Jbeta primers. Measured with immunoSEQ multiplex PCR; TCRdb has only the in-frame clones, and not every one. Its table records approximately 120,000 clones. This TCR came from a young man in good health and CMV-seronegative. The genes are TRBV25-1 and TRBJ2-2; 8 positions agree with TRBD1. Sequencing was done on a sample of PBMCs. The CDR3, as DNA: TGTGCCAGCAGCCCTAAAGGACAGGGAACCGGGGAGCTGTTTTTT. Protein sequence: CASSPKGQGTGELFF.